Sequencing of this TCR beta chain was carried out in a study of human T cells and chemical hapten exposure. Background on the study: Among samples, TCR yields varied mainly because of small differences in pooled library volume.

A single record per CDR3 protein comes from TCRdb applying MiXCR to the RACE reads. This sample has a few hundred thousand distinct CDR3 sequences; over 8% occur once, and the top ten carry about 2.1%. The table lists this clonotype with many counts. Its antigen is still unknown. General study findings and limits: Those TCRs sitting above 1 in 1000 frequency stayed the same with DPC sensitization.

Time point defined: pre-sensitization, week 0. Documented treatment: therapeutic diphenylcyclopropenone sensitization with weekly scalp DPC. The authors' total RNA extraction used unfractionated whole blood. Germline CDR1 DFQATT, CDR2 SNEGSKA (reference sequence). V shed 6 bases and J shed 6 bases, with 18 bases lying between them. CDR3 length equals 14 residues. Material: whole blood, obtained in connection with sensitization to the hapten diphenylcyclopropenone (DPC). This clonotype originated in a woman between 40 and 55 years old with alopecia areata. Some clones in this sample may be carry-over from other donors' samples. The chain has TRBV20-1 and TRBJ2-1; D gene uncertain. This CDR3 is CSAKTGLPFNEQFF. In nucleotides, the CDR3 is TGCAGTGCGAAGACCGGTCTACCGTTCAATGAGCAGTTCTTC.